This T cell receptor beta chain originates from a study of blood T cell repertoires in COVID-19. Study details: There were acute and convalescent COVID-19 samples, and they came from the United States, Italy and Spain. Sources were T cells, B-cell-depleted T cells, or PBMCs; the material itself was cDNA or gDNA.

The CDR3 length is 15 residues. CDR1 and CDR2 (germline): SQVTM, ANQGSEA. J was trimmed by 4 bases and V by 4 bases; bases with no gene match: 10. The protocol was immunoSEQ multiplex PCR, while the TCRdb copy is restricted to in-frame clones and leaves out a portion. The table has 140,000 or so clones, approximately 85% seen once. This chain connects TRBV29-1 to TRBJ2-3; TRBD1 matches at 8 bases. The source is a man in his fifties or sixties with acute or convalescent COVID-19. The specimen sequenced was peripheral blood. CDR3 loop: CSVGPLDRASDTQYF. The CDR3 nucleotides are TGCAGCGTTGGACCTTTGGACAGGGCCTCAGATACGCAGTATTTT.